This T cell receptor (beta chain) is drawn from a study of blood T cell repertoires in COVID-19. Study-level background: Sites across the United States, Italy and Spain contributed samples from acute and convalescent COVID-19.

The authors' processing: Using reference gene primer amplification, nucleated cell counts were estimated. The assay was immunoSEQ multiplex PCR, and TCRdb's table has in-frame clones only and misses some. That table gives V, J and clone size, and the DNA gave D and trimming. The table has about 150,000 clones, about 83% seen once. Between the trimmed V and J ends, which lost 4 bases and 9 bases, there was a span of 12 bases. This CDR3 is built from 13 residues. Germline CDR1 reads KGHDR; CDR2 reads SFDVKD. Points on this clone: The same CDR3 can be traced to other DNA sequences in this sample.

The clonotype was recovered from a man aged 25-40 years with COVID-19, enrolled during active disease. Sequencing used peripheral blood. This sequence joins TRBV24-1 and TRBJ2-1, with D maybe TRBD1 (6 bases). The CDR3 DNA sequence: TGTGCCACCAGTGACCGAACAGGGCTTGAGCAGTTCTTC. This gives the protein CATSDRTGLEQFF.